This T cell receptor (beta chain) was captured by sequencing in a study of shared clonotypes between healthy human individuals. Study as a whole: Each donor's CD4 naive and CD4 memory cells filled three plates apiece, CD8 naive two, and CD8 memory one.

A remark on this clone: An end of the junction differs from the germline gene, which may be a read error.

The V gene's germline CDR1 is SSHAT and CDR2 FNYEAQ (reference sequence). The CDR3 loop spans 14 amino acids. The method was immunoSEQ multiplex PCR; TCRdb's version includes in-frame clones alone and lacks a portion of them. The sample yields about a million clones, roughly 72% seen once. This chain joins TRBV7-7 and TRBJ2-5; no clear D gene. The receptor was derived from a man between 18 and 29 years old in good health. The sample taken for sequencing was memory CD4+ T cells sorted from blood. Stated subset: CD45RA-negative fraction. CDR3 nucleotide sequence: TGTGCTAGCAGCTTATTGACGTACCAAGAGACCCAGTACTTC. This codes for CASSLLTYQETQYF.